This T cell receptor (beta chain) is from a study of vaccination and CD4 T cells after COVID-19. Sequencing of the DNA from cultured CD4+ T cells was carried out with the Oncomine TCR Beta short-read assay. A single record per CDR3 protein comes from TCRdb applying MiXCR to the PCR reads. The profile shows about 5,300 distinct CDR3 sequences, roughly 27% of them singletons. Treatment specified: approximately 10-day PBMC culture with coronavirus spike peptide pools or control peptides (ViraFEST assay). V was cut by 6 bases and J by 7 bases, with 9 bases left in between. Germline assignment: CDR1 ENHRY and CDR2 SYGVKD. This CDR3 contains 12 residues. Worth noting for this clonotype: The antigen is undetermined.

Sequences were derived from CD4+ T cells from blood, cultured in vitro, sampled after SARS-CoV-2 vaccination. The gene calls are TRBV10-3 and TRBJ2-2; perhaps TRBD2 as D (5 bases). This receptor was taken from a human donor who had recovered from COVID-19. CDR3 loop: CAIREVIGELFF. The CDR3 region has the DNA TGTGCCATCAGGGAGGTAATCGGGGAGCTGTTTTTT.